The rows below give T cell receptor beta chains drawn from one sample of a study of molecular identifiers for immune sequencing clone quantification. TCRdb fed the PCR reads into MiXCR, producing one record per CDR3 protein. Counted here are around 480,000 distinct CDR3 sequences, about 22% occurring once; the ten biggest clones make up around 0.86%. Input material: naive CD8+ T cells from blood, with Jurkat cell RNA spiked in. The receptors shown here come from a human donor in good health. Some libraries in this study had Jurkat cell RNA spiked in. Each CDR3 is given with its conserved first and last residue. A D gene is named only where the DNA matches it firmly. Where a row states a size, it is once, few, many or the class of an expanded clone; other rows omit it.

>TRBV6-5|NA|NA|TRBJ1-1
TGTGCCAGCAGTTATGGGGGGACCTGGTTCACTGAAGCTTTCTTT
CASSYGGTWFTEAFF
>TRBV24-1|TRBD2|NA|TRBJ2-1
TGTGCCACCAGTGATTTTACTAGCGGGAATGAGCAGTTCTTC
CATSDFTSGNEQFF
>TRBV7-9|TRBD1|few|TRBJ1-4
TGTGCCAGCAGCTCCGGACAGGGGGCAGTAATGGCAACTAATGAAAAACTGTTTTTT
CASSSGQGAVMATNEKLFF
>TRBV12-3/TRBV12-4|NA|few|TRBJ1-2
TGTGCCAGCAGCTCCGGGACGCCTTATGGCTACACCTTC
CASSSGTPYGYTF
>TRBV11-2|NA|NA|TRBJ2-5
TGTGCCAGCAGCGGCTTATATCTTGCCCAGTACTTC
CASSGLYLAQYF
>TRBV28|TRBD1|NA|TRBJ2-7
TGTGCCAGCAGTAACCGGGACAGGGACCGTGGGGAGCAGTACTTC
CASSNRDRDRGEQYF
>TRBV7-9|NA|NA|TRBJ1-1
TGTGCCAGCAGCTCGGCCGTTGAAGCTTTCTTT
CASSSAVEAFF
>TRBV20-1|TRBD2|NA|TRBJ2-2
TGCAGTGCTAGACCCCCGGGGCTAGCGGGAGCCGGGGAGCTGTTTTTT
CSARPPGLAGAGELFF
>TRBV6-6|TRBD1|many|TRBJ2-1
TGTGCCAGCACTCCGGGACAGGGAAATGAGCAGTTCTTC
CASTPGQGNEQFF
>TRBV2|NA|NA|TRBJ2-7
TGTGCCTGCAGTGAAGGCAGGCTAAACTCCTACGAGCAGTACTTC
CACSEGRLNSYEQYF
>TRBV4-1|NA|NA|TRBJ2-1
TGCGCCAGCAGCCAAGATCATGGCTTCCAGGGGGGTGAGCAGTTCTTC
CASSQDHGFQGGEQFF
>TRBV11-2|NA|few|TRBJ2-3
TGTGCCAGCAGCTTAGGTCCCAGGGATACAGATACGCAGTATTTT
CASSLGPRDTDTQYF
>TRBV20-1|NA|NA|TRBJ1-2
TGCAGTGCTAGAGATTTCGGGGGTTTGGGCTATGGCTACACCTTC
CSARDFGGLGYGYTF
>TRBV19|TRBD2|NA|TRBJ2-7
TGTGCCAGTAGTATCACTGGCGGGAGGCCCGAGCAGTACTTC
CASSITGGRPEQYF
>TRBV4-1|TRBD2|NA|TRBJ2-3
TGCGCCAGCAGCCCGCCCGAGGCTAGCGGGAGACATACGCAGTATTTT
CASSPPEASGRHTQYF
>TRBV27|NA|many|TRBJ1-1
TGTGCCAGCAGTAATACGGGGGCTGGTAGAGCTTTCTTT
CASSNTGAGRAFF
>TRBV20-1|NA|NA|TRBJ1-6
TGCAGTGCTAGAGGGGAGGCTAGTGACTATAATTCACCCCTCCACTTT
CSARGEASDYNSPLHF
>TRBV20-1|NA|few|TRBJ2-7
TGCGGTGCTGGAGCTTTCGTATCCTACGAGCAGTACTTC
CGAGAFVSYEQYF
>TRBV7-8|NA|NA|TRBJ2-7
TGTGCCAGCGGCTTTAACCCTGCGACAGGTGAAGAGCAGTACTTC
CASGFNPATGEEQYF
>TRBV20-1|TRBD2|many|TRBJ2-3
TGCAGTGCTAGTGCACTAGCGATGACTAGCACAGATACGCAGTATTTT
CSASALAMTSTDTQYF
>TRBV6-4|NA|once|TRBJ1-1
TGTGCCAGCAGTGAGGATTTGAACACTGAAGCTTTCTTT
CASSEDLNTEAFF
>TRBV20-1|TRBD1|few|TRBJ1-2
TGCAGTGCTAGAGAGCAGGGGGCCTATGGCTACACCTTC
CSAREQGAYGYTF
>TRBV24-1|NA|few|TRBJ2-1
TGTGCCACCAGTGATTCCCTCTATTCTATACCGCCCTACAATGAGCAGTTCTTC
CATSDSLYSIPPYNEQFF
>TRBV19|NA|few|TRBJ1-2
TGTGCCAGTAGTGACACATATGGCTACACCTTC
CASSDTYGYTF
>TRBV27|NA|NA|TRBJ1-1
TGTGCCAGCAGTTTATCATCCGGTTTGGGGGGCACTGAAGCTTTCTTT
CASSLSSGLGGTEAFF
>TRBV7-2|TRBD2|many|TRBJ2-7
TGTGCCAGCAGCCGGGGACTAGCGGGAGGTACCTACGAGCAGTACTTC
CASSRGLAGGTYEQYF
>TRBV7-9|TRBD1|many|TRBJ2-5
TGTGCCAGCTCGGGACAGGAGGAACAAGAGACCCAGTACTTC
CASSGQEEQETQYF
>TRBV27|NA|NA|TRBJ2-2
TGTGCCAGCAGTTTAGCCCCGGACTTGAACACCGGGGAGCTGTTTTTT
CASSLAPDLNTGELFF
>TRBV11-2|NA|many|TRBJ2-1
TGTGCCAGCAGCTCAGAGCGGCTTGGGAATGAGCAGTTCTTC
CASSSERLGNEQFF
>TRBV4-3|NA|many|TRBJ2-7
TGCGCCAGCAGCCAAGATACCGAAGGCGAGCAGTACTTC
CASSQDTEGEQYF
>TRBV5-1|NA|NA|TRBJ1-6
TGCGCCAGCAGCTTAGGAGGGACGGCCTCGAATTCACCCCTCCACTTT
CASSLGGTASNSPLHF
>TRBV4-2|TRBD2|few|TRBJ2-3
TGTGCCAGCAGCCAAGGAACCCTAGCGGATATTAGCACAGATACGCAGTATTTT
CASSQGTLADISTDTQYF
>TRBV7-9|NA|few|TRBJ2-3
TGTGCCAGCAGCCCCAGTCAGGGCGGCACAGATACGCAGTATTTT
CASSPSQGGTDTQYF
>TRBV7-9|TRBD1|many|TRBJ1-4
TGTGCCAGCAGCTCGGGACAGAGTAGTGAAAAACTGTTTTTT
CASSSGQSSEKLFF
>TRBV21-1|NA|many|TRBJ2-7
TGTGCCAGCAGCAGTTACCGGGACAGGGGTTACTTCCAGTACTTC
CASSSYRDRGYFQYF
>TRBV6-2/TRBV6-3|NA|NA|TRBJ2-7
TGTGCCGGCAGTCTTGACCCAGTGGTCTCCTACGAGCAGTACTTC
CAGSLDPVVSYEQYF
>TRBV6-6|TRBD1|NA|TRBJ2-7
TGTGCCTCCACCAGGGGGTCCTACGAGCAGTACTTC
CASTRGSYEQYF
>TRBV12-3/TRBV12-4|NA|NA|TRBJ2-1
TGTGCCAGCAGGCAGGCAGGCCCGGAGCAGTTCTTC
CASRQAGPEQFF
>TRBV7-9|NA|few|TRBJ2-1
TGTGCCAGCAGCCCGCTTATAGCAATGGACAATGAGCAGTTCTTC
CASSPLIAMDNEQFF
>TRBV3-1|NA|NA|TRBJ1-1
TGTGCCAGCAGCCCCCGTAAGGGGGGAATGAGCACTGAAGCTTTCTTT
CASSPRKGGMSTEAFF
>TRBV12-3/TRBV12-4|NA|many|TRBJ1-1
TGTGCCAGCAGTCCTGGAACGGGGACTGAAGCTTTCTTT
CASSPGTGTEAFF
>TRBV3-1|TRBD2|many|TRBJ2-3
TGTGCCAGCAGCCAAGAAGGGGGACTAGCAATAACAGATACGCAGTATTTT
CASSQEGGLAITDTQYF
>TRBV7-9|NA|many|TRBJ1-1
TGTGCCAGCAGCCCGGAAGCGAACACTGAAGCTTTCTTT
CASSPEANTEAFF
>TRBV28|NA|NA|TRBJ2-6
TGTGCCACCTTCAGAGCGACTGCCAACGTCCTGACTTTC
CATFRATANVLTF
>TRBV19|NA|NA|TRBJ1-1
TGTGCCAGTAATCACAGGTCTATGAACACTGAAGCTTTCTTT
CASNHRSMNTEAFF
>TRBV27|TRBD2|once|TRBJ2-1
TGTGCCAGCGGTTTATCCTCATTGGGACTAGCTGGCAATGAGCAGTTCTTC
CASGLSSLGLAGNEQFF